The 24 T cell receptor beta chains below come from one sample, sequenced in a study of T cell repertoires in cytomegalovirus infection. TCRdb reprocessed the reads with MiXCR, giving one entry per CDR3 protein. Among 50,000 or so distinct CDR3 sequences listed, about 21% were seen once. Antigens of these TCRs are unknown. This specimen consisted of CD8+ T cells from cultured PBMCs, obtained from culture after CMV antigen stimulation. All receptors derive from a human donor in good health (CMV status not recorded). Some clones in this sample may be carry-over from other donors' samples.

In its sample, this clonotype was seen a few times. This chain connects TRBV5-1 to TRBJ2-7; 7 nucleotides match TRBD1. The CDR3 spans 11 residues. With 7 bases clipped from V and 7 bases from J, the junction kept 5 bases outside the gene matches. Per germline, CDR1 SGHRS and CDR2 YFSETQ. The CDR3 DNA reads TGCGCCAGCCAGGCAGGGGGTGAGCAGTACTTC. Amino acids: CASQAGGEQYF.

There are a few counts of this clonotype. The CDR3 bases are TGTGCCAGCAGCCTACAGGAATCCGGGGAGCTGTTTTTT. This codes for CASSLQESGELFF. The chain employs TRBV27 and TRBJ2-2, with a possible D match to TRBD1 (5 bases). Trimming removed 6 bases at V and 6 bases at J, with 11 bases between. Germline CDR1 and CDR2: MNHEY and SMNVEV (reference sequence). The CDR3 totals 13 residues.

The chain recombines TRBV6-2 or TRBV6-3 with TRBJ2-2; D is unclear. Between the trimmed V and J ends, which lost 1 base and 0 bases, there was a span of 3 bases. The CDR3 runs to 14 residues. Germline V gene data show CDR1 as MNHEY and CDR2 as SVGEGT. The CDR3 sequence is CASSYLTNTGELFF. CDR3 coding DNA: TGTGCCAGCAGTTACTTAACGAACACCGGGGAGCTGTTTTTT.

V usage is TRBV18 and J usage is TRBJ2-3; the match to TRBD2 covers 14 bases. Germline V lookup: CDR1 KGHSH, CDR2 LQKENI. Trimming at V came to 3 bases and at J to 1 base, leaving 3 bases not matched to a gene. CDR3 length equals 17 residues. In DNA form, the CDR3 reads TGTGCCAGCTCACCCGGGACTAGCGGGAGAGGCACAGATACGCAGTATTTT. It encodes CASSPGTSGRGTDTQYF.

This clonotype was counted a few times. The rearrangement uses TRBV4-1 and TRBJ2-7; D remains unclear. From germline, CDR1 is MGHRA and CDR2 YSYEKL. The CDR3 has 16 amino acids. Deletions cut 0 bases from V and 5 bases from J, with 17 bases between. The CDR3 loop is CASSQEWVRPANEQYF. The CDR3, as DNA: TGCGCCAGCAGCCAAGAGTGGGTCCGGCCCGCAAACGAGCAGTACTTC.

This clonotype was recorded many times. J is TRBJ2-3 and V is TRBV28, with D possibly being TRBD1 or TRBD2 (5 bases each). V lost 8 bases to trimming and J lost 2 bases, with 11 bases between them. Germline CDR1 and CDR2: MDHEN and SYDVKM. This CDR3 is built from 13 residues. In nucleotides, the CDR3 is TGTGCCAGCCGGGGCCCTCCCACAGATACGCAGTATTTT. Amino acid sequence: CASRGPPTDTQYF.

This clonotype was detected many times. CDR3 nucleotides: TGTGCCAGCAGCGGTGGGAGGGGCTACGAGCAGTACTTC. Amino acids: CASSGGRGYEQYF. The chain uses TRBV7-9 and TRBJ2-7, with 7 bases that match TRBD2. Germline lookup yields CDR1 SEHNR and CDR2 FQNEAQ (reference sequence). Trimming at V came to 5 bases and at J to 3 bases, leaving 4 bases not matched to a gene. The CDR3 totals 13 residues.

This clonotype came up a few times. The genes are TRBV6-4 and TRBJ2-7; 14 bases are a match to TRBD2. Germline V gene data show CDR1 as MRHNA and CDR2 as SNTAGT. Trimming took 6 bases from V and 1 from J; bases not matched to a gene: 8. The CDR3 length is 17 residues. CDR3 sequence: CASRPGTSGSMSYEQYF. In nucleotides, the CDR3 is TGTGCCAGCAGGCCCGGGACTAGCGGGAGCATGTCCTACGAGCAGTACTTC.

This clonotype has ten or more counts. The chain uses TRBV7-9 and TRBJ2-4; D could derive from TRBD1 or TRBD2 (5 bases each). V lost 2 bases and J 5 bases, leaving 13 bases between the germline ends. The length of the CDR3 is 15 residues. Germline CDR1 and CDR2: SEHNR and FQNEAQ (reference sequence). CDR3 bases: TGTGCCAGCAGCTTATACGGGACCGACGAAAACATTCAGTACTTC. It codes for CASSLYGTDENIQYF.

This clonotype is medium-sized in the sample. The rearrangement links TRBV7-2 to TRBJ1-4; weak D call: TRBD1 (5 bases). The CDR3 covers 17 residues. V was clipped by 5 bases and J by 4 bases, with 20 bases between them. CDR1 and CDR2 (germline): SGHTA, FQGNSA. DNA of the CDR3: TGTGCCAGCAGCCTGGGAACCTTACAAGGGGTTAATGAAAAACTGTTTTTT. This encodes CASSLGTLQGVNEKLFF.

This chain joins TRBV6-2 or TRBV6-3 and TRBJ2-1; possibly TRBD2 for D (7 bases). There are 16 residues in the CDR3. Germline CDR1 and CDR2: MNHEY and SVGEGT. V gave up 5 bases and J gave up 6 bases, with 20 bases separating them. The CDR3 protein is CASSLALGGPSNEQFF. The DNA of the CDR3 is TGTGCCAGCAGTCTCGCTTTGGGGGGGCCAAGCAATGAGCAGTTCTTC.

In its sample, this clonotype was seen a few times. The chain links TRBV7-2 to TRBJ2-7; 11 bases align to TRBD1. The length of the CDR3 is 16 residues. J was trimmed by 6 bases and V by 5 bases; bases with no gene match: 12. CDR1 and CDR2 from the germline V gene are SGHTA and FQGNSA. For the CDR3, the DNA is TGTGCCAGCAGCCCTACGGAGGACAGGGGGCGCTTCGAGCAGTACTTC. It yields the protein CASSPTEDRGRFEQYF.

This clonotype has at least ten counts. The rearrangement joins TRBV7-2 to TRBJ1-2; 8 nucleotides match TRBD1. Trimming took 5 bases from V and 0 from J; bases not matched to a gene: 2. CDR1 is SGHTA and CDR2 is FQGNSA in the germline V gene. This CDR3 region has 14 residues. CDR3 DNA sequence: TGTGCCAGCAGCGTGGACAGGGCTAACTATGGCTACACCTTC. Protein: CASSVDRANYGYTF.

As regards this clonotype: This may stem from a read error, because a much larger clone lies one nucleotide away. The chain couples TRBV6-8 to TRBJ1-1; D is uncertain. Germline V gene sequence: CDR1 MNHGY, CDR2 SAAAGT. The CDR3 is 12 amino acids. As DNA, the CDR3 is TGTGCCGGCAGCACCGGGTACACTGAAGCTTTCTTT. Translation: CAGSTGYTEAFF.

For this clonotype: Given a much more abundant clone one base away, this may be a read error. J is TRBJ2-1 and V is TRBV11-3; D is unresolved. Germline values: CDR1 SGHNT, CDR2 YENEEA. The CDR3 loop spans 13 amino acids. The CDR3 loop is CASSLDGYNGQFF. The DNA of the CDR3 is TGTGCCAGCAGCTTAGACGGCTACAATGGGCAGTTCTTC.

This clonotype was seen a few times. V and J are TRBV4-3 and TRBJ1-3; a weak D match, TRBD1 (5 bases). Germline assignment: CDR1 LGHNA and CDR2 YSLEER. This CDR3 has 15 residues. Trimming removed 3 bases at V and 0 bases at J, with 9 bases between. CDR3 coding DNA: TGCGCCAGCAGCCAGGGGACCTCCTCTGGAAACACCATATATTTT. Encoded protein: CASSQGTSSGNTIYF.

The V gene is TRBV29-1, the J gene TRBJ1-2; D not certain. Trimming removed 0 bases from V and 3 bases from J, with 11 bases in between. The germline gives CDR1 SQVTM, CDR2 ANQGSEA. This CDR3 has 14 amino acids. The CDR3 here is CSVEDRNSHYGYTF. CDR3 in DNA: TGCAGCGTTGAAGATAGGAACAGCCACTATGGCTACACCTTC. The complete variable domain, with remaining parts taken from reference TRBV29-1 and TRBJ1-2, reads SAVISQKPSRDICQRGTSLTIQCQVDSQVTMMFWYRQQPGQSLTLIATANQGSEATYESGFVIDKFPISRPNLTFSTLTVSNMSPEDSSIYLCSVEDRNSHYGYTFGSGTRLTVV.

The V and J genes are TRBV6-5 and TRBJ2-1; 7 bases map to TRBD2. With 10 bases clipped from V and 2 bases from J, the junction kept 14 bases outside the gene matches. Germline CDR1 MNHEY, CDR2 SVGAGI. The CDR3 sequence is 16 residues long. In DNA, the CDR3 is TGTGCCACCACCACCTTAGCGGGCGAGGCCTACAATGAGCAGTTCTTC. This sequence encodes CATTTLAGEAYNEQFF.

This clonotype came up many times. An end of the junction does not agree with germline; a read error may underlie this. The CDR3, as DNA: TGTGCCAGCAGCCCTCCCGGGACTAGCGGGAGAGTTTCCCAGTCCTTC. The encoded protein is CASSPPGTSGRVSQSF. The rearrangement links TRBV11-2 to TRBJ2-5, with 14 bases aligning to TRBD2. The V gene's germline CDR1 is SGHAT and CDR2 FQNNGV. The CDR3 contains 16 residues.

The gene calls are TRBV9 and TRBJ2-1; 8 bases map to TRBD1. The germline V gene encodes CDR1 SGDLS and CDR2 YYNGEE. The CDR3 has 15 residues. V shed 0 bases, J shed 1 base, and the junction held 0 bases outside the gene matches. The CDR3 nucleotides are TGTGCCAGCAGCGTAGGACAGGGGTCCTACAATGAGCAGTTCTTC. Translated, it gives CASSVGQGSYNEQFF. Looking up the rest from reference TRBV9 and TRBJ2-1 gives the full variable domain: DSGVTQTPKHLITATGQRVTLRCSPRSGDLSVYWYQQSLDQGLQFLIQYYNGEERAKGNILERFSAQQFPDLHSELNLSSLELGDSALYFCASSVGQGSYNEQFFGPGTRLTVL.

This chain connects TRBV13 to TRBJ2-5; D is possibly TRBD2 (5 bases). CDR1 and CDR2 from the germline V gene are PRHDT and FYEKMQ (reference sequence). Trimming stripped 5 bases from V and 3 bases from J, with 13 bases between. There are 14 residues in the CDR3. The CDR3 DNA sequence: TGTGCCAGCAGCCCGACTGGGAGAGAAGAGACCCAGTACTTC. Amino acids: CASSPTGREETQYF. Variable domain in full (rest from reference TRBV13 and TRBJ2-5): AAGVIQSPRHLIKEKRETATLKCYPIPRHDTVYWYQQGPGQDPQFLISFYEKMQSDKGSIPDRFSAQQFSDYHSELNMSSLELGDSALYFCASSPTGREETQYFGPGTRLLVL.

The chain recombines TRBV20-1 with TRBJ2-7, with 8 bases matching TRBD1. The CDR3 runs 15 residues. From germline, CDR1 is DFQATT and CDR2 SNEGSKA (reference sequence). Losses at the gene ends were 6 bases for V and 2 bases for J; bases not matched to a gene: 12. CDR3 sequence: CSAHPPGQGTYEQYF. The CDR3 DNA sequence: TGCAGTGCCCATCCCCCCGGACAGGGTACCTACGAGCAGTACTTC.

This clonotype was observed many times. This rearrangement joins TRBV12-3 or TRBV12-4 to TRBJ2-3; 11 bases match TRBD2. CDR3 length: 19 residues. V lost 7 bases to trimming and J lost 2 bases; unmatched junction nucleotides: 17. This CDR3 reads CASTQPGLAGGHDTDTQYF. The CDR3 DNA sequence: TGTGCCAGCACCCAACCGGGGCTAGCGGGGGGCCACGACACAGATACGCAGTATTTT.

V gene TRBV23-1 combines with J gene TRBJ1-4; no clear D. TRBV23-1 is recorded as an ORF, its role being uncertain. The CDR3 runs 17 residues. Trimming shortened V by 3 bases and J by 6 bases, and 20 bases separated the two germline ends. The chain's CDR3 is CASSQAPPGPRDEKLFF. In DNA, the CDR3 is TGCGCCAGCAGTCAGGCTCCCCCCGGTCCCCGGGATGAAAAACTGTTTTTT.